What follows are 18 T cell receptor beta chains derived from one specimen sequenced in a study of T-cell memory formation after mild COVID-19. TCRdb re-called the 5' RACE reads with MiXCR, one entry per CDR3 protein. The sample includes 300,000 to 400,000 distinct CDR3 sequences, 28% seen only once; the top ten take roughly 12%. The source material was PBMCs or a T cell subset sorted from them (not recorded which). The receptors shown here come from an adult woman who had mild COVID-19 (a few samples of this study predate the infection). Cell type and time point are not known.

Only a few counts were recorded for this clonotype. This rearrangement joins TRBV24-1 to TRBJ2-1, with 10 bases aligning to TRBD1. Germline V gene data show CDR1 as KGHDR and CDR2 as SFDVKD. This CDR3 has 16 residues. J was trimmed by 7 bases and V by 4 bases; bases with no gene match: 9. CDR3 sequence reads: CATSDRGQGRRNEQFF. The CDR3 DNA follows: TGTGCCACCAGTGACCGGGGACAGGGGAGGAGGAATGAGCAGTTCTTC.

The CDR3 coding sequence is TGCGCCAGCGGAGGGCTGAGGAACACTGAAGCTTTCTTT. Translation gives CASGGLRNTEAFF. This chain links TRBV5-1 with TRBJ1-1; no firm D call. This CDR3 has 13 amino acids. In germline, CDR1 is SGHRS, CDR2 YFSETQ. Deletions cut 7 bases from V and 1 base from J, with 11 bases between.

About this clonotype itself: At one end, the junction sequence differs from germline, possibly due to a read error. This CDR3 reads CASSHGFTPHF. As DNA, the CDR3 is TGCGCCAGCAGCCATGGTTTCACTCCACACTTT. The V call is TRBV4-1, the J call TRBJ1-1; the D is unclear. The germline V gene has CDR1 MGHRA and CDR2 YSYEKL. This CDR3 has 11 amino acids.

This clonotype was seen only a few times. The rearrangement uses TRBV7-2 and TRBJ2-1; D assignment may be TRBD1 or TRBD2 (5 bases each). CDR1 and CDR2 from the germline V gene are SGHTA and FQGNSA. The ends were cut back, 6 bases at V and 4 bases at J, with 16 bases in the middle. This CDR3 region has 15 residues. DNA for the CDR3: TGTGCCAGCAGTCGCTTAGGGGACCAGTACAATGAGCAGTTCTTC. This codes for CASSRLGDQYNEQFF.

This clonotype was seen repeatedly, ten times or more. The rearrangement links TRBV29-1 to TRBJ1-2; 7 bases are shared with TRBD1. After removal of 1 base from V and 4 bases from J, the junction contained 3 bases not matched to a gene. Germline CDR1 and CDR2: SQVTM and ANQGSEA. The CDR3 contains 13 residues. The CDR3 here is CSVEGGQSYGYTF. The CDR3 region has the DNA TGCAGCGTTGAAGGGGGACAGTCCTATGGCTACACCTTC.

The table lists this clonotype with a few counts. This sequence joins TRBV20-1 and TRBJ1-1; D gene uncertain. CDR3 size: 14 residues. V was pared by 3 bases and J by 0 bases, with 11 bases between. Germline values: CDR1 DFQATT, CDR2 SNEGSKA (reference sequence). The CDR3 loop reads CSASPKRVNTEAFF. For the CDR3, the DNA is TGCAGTGCTAGCCCCAAAAGGGTGAACACTGAAGCTTTCTTT.

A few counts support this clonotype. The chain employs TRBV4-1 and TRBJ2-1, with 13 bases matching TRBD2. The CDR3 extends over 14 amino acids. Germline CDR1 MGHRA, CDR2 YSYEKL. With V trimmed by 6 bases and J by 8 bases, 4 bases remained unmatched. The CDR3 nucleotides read TGCGCCAGCAGGACTAGCGGGAGGTCGGATGAGCAGTTCTTC. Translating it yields CASRTSGRSDEQFF.

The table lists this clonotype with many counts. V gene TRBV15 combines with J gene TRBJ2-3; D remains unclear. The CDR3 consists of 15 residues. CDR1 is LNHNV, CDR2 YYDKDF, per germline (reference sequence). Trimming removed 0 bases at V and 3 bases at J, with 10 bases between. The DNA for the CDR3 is TGTGCCACCAGCAGAGATCCCGGTAAAACAGATACGCAGTATTTT. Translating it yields CATSRDPGKTDTQYF. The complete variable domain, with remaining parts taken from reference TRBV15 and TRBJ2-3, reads DAMVIQNPRYQVTQFGKPVTLSCSQTLNHNVMYWYQQKSSQAPKLLFHYYDKDFNNEADTPDNFQSRRPNTSFCFLDIRSPGLGDTAMYLCATSRDPGKTDTQYFGPGTRLTVL.

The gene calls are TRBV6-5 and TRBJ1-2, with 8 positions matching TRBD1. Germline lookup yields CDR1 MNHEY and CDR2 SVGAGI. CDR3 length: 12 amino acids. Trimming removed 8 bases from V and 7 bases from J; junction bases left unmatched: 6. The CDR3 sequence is CASGQGGFGYTF. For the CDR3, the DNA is TGTGCCAGCGGACAGGGAGGTTTTGGCTACACCTTC.

The CDR3 DNA is TGTGCCAGCAGTTACGGGCGGGGGTTCGATGAGCAGTTCTTC. It translates to CASSYGRGFDEQFF. The chain joins TRBV6-5 to TRBJ2-5; TRBD2 agrees at 7 bases. Judging by the DNA end, TRBJ2-1 fits better; the J call may be wrong. The CDR3 has 14 residues. The germline V gene has CDR1 MNHEY and CDR2 SVGAGI.

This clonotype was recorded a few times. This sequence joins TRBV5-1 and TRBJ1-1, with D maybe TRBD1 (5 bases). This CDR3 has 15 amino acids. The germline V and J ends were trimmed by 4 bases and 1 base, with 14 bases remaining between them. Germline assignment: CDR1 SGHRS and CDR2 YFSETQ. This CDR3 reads CASSGGVAKNTEAFF. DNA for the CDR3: TGCGCCAGCAGCGGGGGGGTAGCCAAGAACACTGAAGCTTTCTTT.

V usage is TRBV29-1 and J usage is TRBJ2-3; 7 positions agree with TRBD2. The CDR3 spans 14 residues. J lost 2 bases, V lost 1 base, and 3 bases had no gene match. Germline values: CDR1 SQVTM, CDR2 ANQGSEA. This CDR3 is CSVEGGRITDTQYF. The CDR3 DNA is TGCAGCGTTGAAGGCGGGAGAATCACAGATACGCAGTATTTT.

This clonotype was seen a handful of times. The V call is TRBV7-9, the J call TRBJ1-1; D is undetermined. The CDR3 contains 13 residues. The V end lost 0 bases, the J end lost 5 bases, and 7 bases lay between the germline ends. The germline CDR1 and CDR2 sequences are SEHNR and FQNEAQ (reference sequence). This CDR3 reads CASSLARGTEAFF. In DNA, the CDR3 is TGTGCCAGCAGCTTAGCCCGGGGTACTGAAGCTTTCTTT.

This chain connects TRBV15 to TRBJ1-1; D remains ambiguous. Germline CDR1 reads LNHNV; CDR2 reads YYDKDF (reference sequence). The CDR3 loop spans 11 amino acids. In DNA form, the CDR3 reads TGTGAGTCGGGCGGAGACACTGAAGCTTTCTTT. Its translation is CESGGDTEAFF.

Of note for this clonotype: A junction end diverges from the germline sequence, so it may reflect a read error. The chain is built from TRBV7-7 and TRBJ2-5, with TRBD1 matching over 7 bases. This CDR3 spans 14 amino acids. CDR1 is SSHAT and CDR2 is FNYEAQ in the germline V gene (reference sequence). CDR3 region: CASSFTGERETQYF. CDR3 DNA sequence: TGTGCTAGCAGCTTCACAGGGGAGAGAGAGACCCAGTACTTC.

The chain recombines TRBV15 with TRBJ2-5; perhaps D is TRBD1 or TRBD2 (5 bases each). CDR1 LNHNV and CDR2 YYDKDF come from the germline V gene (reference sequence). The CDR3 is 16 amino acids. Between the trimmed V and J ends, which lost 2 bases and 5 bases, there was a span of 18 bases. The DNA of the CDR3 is TGTGCCACCAGCAGACCTCCGGGACGGATAGGGGAGACCCAGTACTTC. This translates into CATSRPPGRIGETQYF.

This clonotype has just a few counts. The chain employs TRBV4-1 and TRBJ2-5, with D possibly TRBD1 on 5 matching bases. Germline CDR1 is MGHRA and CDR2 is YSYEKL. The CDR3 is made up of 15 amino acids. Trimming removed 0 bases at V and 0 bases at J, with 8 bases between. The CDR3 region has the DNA TGCGCCAGCAGCCAAGATATGACAGACCAAGAGACCCAGTACTTC. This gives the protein CASSQDMTDQETQYF.

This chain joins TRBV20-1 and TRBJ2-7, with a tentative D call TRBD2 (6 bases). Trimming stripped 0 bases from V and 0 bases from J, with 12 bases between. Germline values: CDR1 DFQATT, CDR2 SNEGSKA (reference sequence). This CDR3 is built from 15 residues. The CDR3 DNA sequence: TGCAGTGCTAGAGATCGGAGGGGCGACTCCTACGAGCAGTACTTC. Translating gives CSARDRRGDSYEQYF.